This is a list of T cell receptor beta chains from one sample in a study of blood T cell repertoires in COVID-19. Produced via immunoSEQ multiplex PCR; TCRdb's table is partial and in-frame only. The repertoire holds about 190,000 clones, with roughly four fifths as singletons. The sample consisted of peripheral blood. The origin of the receptors is a woman aged 45-65 years with acute or convalescent COVID-19. The CDR3 runs from the conserved cysteine through the conserved F or W. The D gene is left open where the match is weak. A clone size is listed for some rows: how often the clone was seen (once, few, many), or a class if it is expanded.

v_gene	abundance	j_gene	d_gene	CDR3nt	CDR3aa
TRBV25-1	-	TRBJ2-3	-	TGTGCCAGCAGTGTACTTACCACAGATACGCAGTATTTT	CASSVLTTDTQYF
TRBV28	few	TRBJ1-2	-	TGTGCCAGCAGTTATGGGACATCGCCAGGCTACACCTTC	CASSYGTSPGYTF
TRBV14	-	TRBJ2-7	-	TGTGCCAGCAGCCGATGGCAGACCTACGAGCAGTACTTC	CASSRWQTYEQYF
TRBV19	-	TRBJ2-1	TRBD2	TGTGCCAGTAGTATAGAAGGGGCTAGCGGGAGGGCTGAGCAGTTCTTC	CASSIEGASGRAEQFF
TRBV18	-	TRBJ1-4	TRBD1	TGTGCCAGCTCATCGAATACCGGGACAGGGGGGAGAAATGAAAAACTGTTTTTT	CASSSNTGTGGRNEKLFF
TRBV4-3	-	TRBJ2-2	-	TGCGCCAGCAGCCAAGACCCACCTCCCGACAGGAACACCGGGGAGCTGTTTTTT	CASSQDPPPDRNTGELFF
TRBV12-3/TRBV12-4	once	TRBJ1-2	-	TGTGCCAGCAGTTTAGGCCACGGGGGGGGCTACACCTTC	CASSLGHGGGYTF
TRBV3-1/TRBV3-2	-	TRBJ1-5	-	TGTGCCAGCAGCCTCCCGGGCAATCAGCCCCAGCATTTT	CASSLPGNQPQHF
TRBV2	-	TRBJ2-7	TRBD2	TGTGCCAGCAGTGCGGGACCTAGCGGGGGCTCCTACGAGCAGTACTTC	CASSAGPSGGSYEQYF
TRBV5-1	-	TRBJ2-1	TRBD2	TGCGCCAGCAGCATGACTAGCGGGAGCGATGAGCAGTTCTTC	CASSMTSGSDEQFF
TRBV18	-	TRBJ2-1	TRBD2	TGTGCCAGCTCACCACTCGGCGGGAGGGCCGACAATGAGCAGTTCTTC	CASSPLGGRADNEQFF
TRBV6-5	-	TRBJ2-5	-	TGTGCCAGCAGTTATGGGGGGGGCAGCCGTGCAGAGACCCAGTACTTC	CASSYGGGSRAETQYF
TRBV9	once	TRBJ2-7	-	TGTGCCAGCAGCGTAGGAGCATCCTACGAGCAGTACTTC	CASSVGASYEQYF
TRBV14	-	TRBJ1-1	-	TGTGCCAGCAGCCAAGACCCAGGGGCCTGGAACACTGAAGCTTTCTTT	CASSQDPGAWNTEAFF
TRBV5-1	-	TRBJ2-1	TRBD2	TGCGCCAGCAGCTTAAGGGCGGGAGGGCCTCTTTTCTTC	CASSLRAGGPLFF